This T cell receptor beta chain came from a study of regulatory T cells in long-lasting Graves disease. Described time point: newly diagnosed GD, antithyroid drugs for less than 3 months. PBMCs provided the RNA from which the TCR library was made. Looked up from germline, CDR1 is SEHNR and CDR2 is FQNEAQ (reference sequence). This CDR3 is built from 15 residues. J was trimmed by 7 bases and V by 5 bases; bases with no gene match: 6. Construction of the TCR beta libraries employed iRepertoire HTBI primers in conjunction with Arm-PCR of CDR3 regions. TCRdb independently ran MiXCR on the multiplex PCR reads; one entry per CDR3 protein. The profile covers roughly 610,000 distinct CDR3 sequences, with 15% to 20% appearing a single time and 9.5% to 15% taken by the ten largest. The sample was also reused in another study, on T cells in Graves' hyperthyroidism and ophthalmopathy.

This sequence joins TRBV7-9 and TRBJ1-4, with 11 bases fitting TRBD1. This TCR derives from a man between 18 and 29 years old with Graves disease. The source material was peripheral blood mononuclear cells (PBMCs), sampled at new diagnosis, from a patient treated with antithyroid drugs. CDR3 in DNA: TGTGCCAGCAGCCCGGGACAGGGGGATAGTGAAAAACTGTTTTTT. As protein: CASSPGQGDSEKLFF.